The sample holds a few counts of the clone carrying this T cell receptor beta chain. MiXCR, run by TCRdb on the 5' RACE reads, gives a single entry per CDR3 protein. This sample carries a few hundred thousand distinct CDR3 sequences, about a sixth of them seen once, and the ten largest clones take around 15%. The data were obtained in a study of T cells after yellow fever vaccination. The length of the CDR3 is 18 residues. V gave up 2 bases and J gave up 7 bases; unmatched junction bases: 14. Germline CDR1 SGHAT, CDR2 FQNNGV. V gene TRBV11-2 combines with J gene TRBJ2-2; 9 bases fit TRBD1. This sequence was found in a man between 18 and 35 years old who received the YFV17D yellow fever vaccine. The sequences come from PBMCs, collected about 5 days after the first yellow fever vaccination. CDR3 protein: CASSLRSGTGLAGGELFF. The CDR3, as DNA: TGTGCCAGCAGCTTAAGGTCTGGGACAGGGCTTGCTGGCGGGGAGCTGTTTTTT. Together with reference TRBV11-2 and TRBJ2-2, the CDR3 gives the full variable domain: EAGVAQSPRYKIIEKRQSVAFWCNPISGHATLYWYQQILGQGPKLLIQFQNNGVVDDSQLPKDRFSAERLKGVDSTLKIQPAKLEDSAVYLCASSLRSGTGLAGGELFFGEGSRLTVL.